Following are 27 T cell receptor beta chains from one sample sequenced in a study of blood T cells in healthy people across ages. Combining a sample-barcoded 5' primer with a J-beta primer mix, a second PCR ran for roughly 7 to 12 cycles. MiXCR was run by TCRdb on the 5' RACE reads, yielding one entry per CDR3 protein. The sample yields 750,000 to 950,000 distinct CDR3 sequences, about a quarter seen once. These sequences were also reported in another study, on T cells of mothers and their children.

The sample comprised blood. The receptors derive from a boy between 10 and 17 years old in good health.

Only one count was recorded for this clonotype. The V gene is TRBV3-1, the J gene TRBJ2-1, with 9 bases lining up with TRBD1. The DNA matches TRBJ2-5 better at its end, which makes the J call doubtful. Germline CDR1 reads LGHDT; CDR2 reads YNNKEL (reference sequence). CDR3 length: 16 residues. This chain's CDR3 is CASSQRTGVFEETQYF. The CDR3, as DNA: TGTGCCAGCAGCCAAAGGACAGGGGTTTTTGAAGAGACCCAGTACTTC.

This clonotype turned up a few times. This sequence joins TRBV6-6 and TRBJ2-3; a weak D match, TRBD2 (5 bases). Germline loops: CDR1 MNHNY, CDR2 SVGAGI (reference sequence). Deletions cut 7 bases from V and 3 bases from J, with 14 bases between. The CDR3 is 14 residues long. In nucleotides, the CDR3 is TGTGCCAGCAATCTGGCAACTAGGACAGATACGCAGTATTTT. It is translated as CASNLATRTDTQYF.

This clonotype was detected only a few times. This sequence joins TRBV4-1 and TRBJ2-1; the D is unclear. Germline values: CDR1 MGHRA, CDR2 YSYEKL. The CDR3 has 16 residues. V dropped 4 bases and J dropped 0 bases, with 13 bases sitting between them. CDR3 nucleotide sequence: TGCGCCAGCAGCCCCCGGGCCAAAGGCTCCTACAATGAGCAGTTCTTC. This sequence encodes CASSPRAKGSYNEQFF.

The chain is built from TRBV28 and TRBJ2-3, with D perhaps assigned TRBD1 or TRBD2 (6 bases each). The germline V gene has CDR1 MDHEN and CDR2 SYDVKM. The CDR3 is 16 residues long. Trimming pared 7 bases from V and 6 bases from J, leaving 23 bases between. Written as DNA, the CDR3 is TGTGCCAGCACTTTTAACGGTGGGGGGCGGGCGGATACGCAGTATTTT. Its protein product is CASTFNGGGRADTQYF.

This chain uses TRBV15 with TRBJ2-6; no clear D gene. This CDR3 has 15 residues. Trimming took 0 bases from V and 0 from J, leaving 3 bases between them. Germline-derived CDR1 and CDR2 are LNHNV and YYDKDF (reference sequence). CDR3 sequence reads: CATSRDDSGANVLTF. The CDR3 DNA sequence: TGTGCCACCAGCAGAGACGACTCTGGGGCCAACGTCCTGACTTTC.

This clonotype was detected a few times. The rearrangement uses TRBV12-3 or TRBV12-4 and TRBJ2-5, with D uncertain. The J call could be wrong; TRBJ2-7 is a better fit for the DNA end. This CDR3 region has 17 residues. The CDR3 is CASSARRWSHLGYEQYF. In nucleotides, the CDR3 is TGTGCCAGCAGTGCCCGGCGTTGGTCCCACTTGGGATACGAGCAGTACTTC.

The V call is TRBV12-3 or TRBV12-4, the J call TRBJ2-5, with D unclear. V was pared by 3 bases and J by 4 bases, with 12 bases between. This CDR3 spans 14 amino acids. The CDR3 is CASSFLALGETQYF. The CDR3 DNA sequence: TGTGCCAGCAGTTTCCTGGCATTGGGAGAGACCCAGTACTTC.

This clonotype was counted between two and nine times. V usage is TRBV4-1 and J usage is TRBJ1-3; D gene uncertain. There are 20 residues in the CDR3. V dropped 3 bases and J dropped 2 bases, with 26 bases sitting between them. Per germline, CDR1 MGHRA and CDR2 YSYEKL. CDR3 region: CASSHLKRGSASGAGNTIYF. The CDR3 DNA is TGCGCCAGCAGCCATCTGAAACGGGGATCGGCGTCCGGAGCTGGAAACACCATATATTTT.

The chain employs TRBV20-1 and TRBJ2-7; 7 bases are shared with TRBD1. Germline values: CDR1 DFQATT, CDR2 SNEGSKA (reference sequence). CDR3 size: 14 residues. The J segment lost 1 base and the V segment lost 0 bases, leaving 3 bases of the junction unmatched. The CDR3 spells CSARDGGQSYEQYF. CDR3 DNA sequence: TGCAGTGCTAGAGATGGGGGACAGTCCTACGAGCAGTACTTC.

The gene calls are TRBV6-2 or TRBV6-3 and TRBJ2-7; TRBD1 might be the D (6 bases). The CDR3 extends over 14 amino acids. CDR1 is MNHEY, CDR2 SVGEGT, per germline. Trimming took 5 bases from V and 6 from J, leaving 17 bases between them. The DNA for the CDR3 is TGTGCCAGCAGTACCGAAGGGACATTCTTCGAGCAGTACTTC. Its translation: CASSTEGTFFEQYF.

The J gene is TRBJ2-3, the V gene TRBV7-9, with TRBD2 matching 8 bases. Looked up from germline, CDR1 is SEHNR and CDR2 is FQNEAQ (reference sequence). The CDR3 length is 16 residues. Losses at the gene ends were 2 bases for V and 1 base for J; bases not matched to a gene: 5. CDR3 sequence: CASSLWTSRGTDTQYF. The DNA for the CDR3 is TGTGCCAGCAGCTTATGGACTAGCCGTGGCACAGATACGCAGTATTTT.

This clonotype was found a few times. A much more abundant neighbour one base away suggests this may be a read error. The chain links TRBV3-1 to TRBJ2-2; D is unresolved. Germline V lookup: CDR1 LGHDT, CDR2 YNNKEL (reference sequence). The CDR3 covers 16 residues. Deletions cut 0 bases from V and 1 base from J, with 9 bases between. The CDR3 spells CASSQDRNQNTGELFF. CDR3 DNA sequence: TGTGCCAGCAGCCAAGATCGGAACCAGAACACCGGGGAGCTGTTTTTT.

This clonotype was observed a single time. This rearrangement joins TRBV23-1 to TRBJ1-2; D is perhaps TRBD1 (5 bases). TRBV23-1 is an open reading frame whose function is uncertain. CDR3 size: 21 residues. Trimming left V 7 bases short and J 0 bases short, with 33 bases between. The CDR3 nucleotides are TGCGCCAGCACGGTTCCCGGAGACAGCGGCCTTCTGGGTTTAGCTAACTATGGCTACACCTTC. Its protein product is CASTVPGDSGLLGLANYGYTF.

This clonotype was counted between two and nine times. CDR3 amino acids: CSAGFSSYNEQFF. CDR3 nucleotides: TGCAGTGCTGGGTTCAGCTCCTACAATGAGCAGTTCTTC. This chain connects TRBV20-1 to TRBJ2-1; D ambiguous. This CDR3 has 13 amino acids. The germline CDR1 and CDR2 sequences are DFQATT and SNEGSKA (reference sequence). Deletions cut 5 bases from V and 0 bases from J, with 8 bases between.

This clonotype was counted only a few times. The gene calls are TRBV20-1 and TRBJ2-5; D is tentatively TRBD1 or TRBD2 (6 bases each). Germline-derived CDR1 and CDR2 are DFQATT and SNEGSKA (reference sequence). This CDR3 comprises 12 residues. V lost 7 bases, J lost 5 bases, and 14 bases lay in between. CDR3 nucleotides: TGCAGTGGGGGGGACACTCAGGAGACCCAGTACTTC. It is translated as CSGGDTQETQYF.

The V gene is TRBV12-3 or TRBV12-4, the J gene TRBJ1-1; no clear D. V lost 5 bases to trimming and J lost 0 bases, with 7 bases between them. The CDR3 contains 13 residues. CDR3 sequence: CASSTSMNTEAFF. As DNA, the CDR3 is TGTGCCAGCAGTACATCTATGAACACTGAAGCTTTCTTT.

This clonotype appeared a few times. The CDR3 DNA is TGTGCCAGCAGTTACTCGAACGGGGAGGTTGGCATTCAGTACTTC. Encoded protein: CASSYSNGEVGIQYF. The gene calls are TRBV6-5 and TRBJ2-4; the D gene is possibly TRBD2 (6 bases). The germline V and J ends were trimmed by 0 bases and 9 bases, with 15 bases remaining between them. The germline CDR1 and CDR2 sequences are MNHEY and SVGAGI. The CDR3 extends over 15 amino acids.

This clonotype occurred a few times. This chain joins TRBV3-1 and TRBJ2-3; unclear D gene. Between the trimmed V and J ends, which lost 5 bases and 5 bases, there was a span of 11 bases. The CDR3 spans 13 residues. Germline V gives CDR1 LGHDT, CDR2 YNNKEL (reference sequence). The CDR3 spells CASSLRGLDTQYF. CDR3 nucleotide sequence: TGTGCCAGCAGCTTGAGAGGTCTAGATACGCAGTATTTT.

With respect to this clonotype: A junction end diverges from the germline sequence, so it may reflect a read error. This chain joins TRBV7-6 and TRBJ2-1; 8 bases line up with TRBD2. The J call is in doubt because the DNA end fits TRBJ2-7 better. CDR1 and CDR2 from the germline V gene are SGHVS and FNYEAQ. The CDR3 sequence is 18 residues long. The DNA of the CDR3 is TGTGCCAGCAGTTTAGGGTCGGGCGGGGGGCTATCAACCTACGAGCAGTACTTC. Its protein is CASSLGSGGGLSTYEQYF.

This clonotype has only a few counts. The chain couples TRBV12-3 or TRBV12-4 to TRBJ1-5; D is undetermined. V shed 6 bases and J shed 4 bases, with 10 bases lying between them. CDR3 length equals 13 residues. CDR3 loop: CASSPRDNQPQHF. Written as DNA, the CDR3 is TGTGCCAGCAGCCCCCGGGATAATCAGCCCCAGCATTTT.

J is TRBJ2-2 and V is TRBV24-1; D is ambiguous. Germline CDR1 is KGHDR and CDR2 is SFDVKD. CDR3 length equals 13 residues. V was pared by 5 bases and J by 2 bases, with 5 bases between. DNA for the CDR3: TGTGCCACCAGTGGCGCAAACACCGGGGAGCTGTTTTTT. Translated: CATSGANTGELFF.

CDR3 residues: CSARPPTASYGYTF. The CDR3 bases are TGCAGCGCCCGGCCCCCGACCGCCTCCTATGGCTACACCTTC. V gene TRBV29-1 combines with J gene TRBJ1-2; D not resolved. This CDR3 is built from 14 residues. The germline V and J ends were trimmed by 7 bases and 4 bases, with 19 bases remaining between them. The germline gives CDR1 SQVTM, CDR2 ANQGSEA. Combining the CDR3 with reference TRBV29-1 and TRBJ1-2 gives the whole variable domain SAVISQKPSRDICQRGTSLTIQCQVDSQVTMMFWYRQQPGQSLTLIATANQGSEATYESGFVIDKFPISRPNLTFSTLTVSNMSPEDSSIYLCSARPPTASYGYTFGSGTRLTVV.

This clonotype was seen a few times. The CDR3 reads CASSLSGGTGGYEQYF. The CDR3 DNA reads as TGTGCCAGCAGTTTAAGCGGCGGAACGGGAGGATACGAGCAGTACTTC. This chain joins TRBV28 and TRBJ2-7; 7 nucleotides agree with TRBD2. The CDR3 is made up of 16 amino acids. V shed 2 bases and J 4 bases; nucleotides not matched to a gene: 11. Germline V gene lookup returns CDR1 MDHEN and CDR2 SYDVKM.

CDR3 in amino acids: CSAGEWATKKETQYF. The CDR3 nucleotides read TGCAGTGCAGGGGAGTGGGCGACAAAGAAGGAGACCCAGTACTTC. The chain recombines TRBV20-1 with TRBJ2-5; D assignment may be TRBD1 or TRBD2 (5 bases each). Germline V gene sequence: CDR1 DFQATT, CDR2 SNEGSKA (reference sequence). Deletions cut 6 bases from V and 5 bases from J, with 22 bases between. The CDR3 contains 15 residues.

Turning to this clonotype: This may come from a read error, since a much larger clone is one base off. The chain joins TRBV30 to TRBJ2-3; TRBD2 might be the D (5 bases). The CDR3 extends over 11 amino acids. Germline CDR1 reads GTSNPN; CDR2 reads SVGIG (reference sequence). The CDR3 DNA sequence: TGTGCTCCGGGGAGCACAGATACGCAGTATTTT. Translated: CAPGSTDTQYF. The full variable domain, rest sourced from reference TRBV30 and TRBJ2-3, is SQTIHQWPATLVQPVGSPLSLECTVEGTSNPNLYWYRQAAGRGLQLLFYSVGIGQISSEVPQNLSASRPQDRQFILSSKKLLLSDSGFYLCAPGSTDTQYFGPGTRLTVL.

The CDR3 loop reads CASSQEGIAGGRYNEQFF. The CDR3 DNA is TGTGCCAGCAGCCAAGAAGGAATAGCGGGGGGGCGCTACAATGAGCAGTTCTTC. This chain links TRBV4-2 with TRBJ2-1, with TRBD2 matching over 11 bases. The CDR3 loop spans 18 amino acids. J lost 3 bases, V lost 0 bases, and 7 bases had no gene match. Germline values: CDR1 LGHNA, CDR2 YNFKEQ.

In this sample, this clonotype turned up a few times. This chain uses TRBV5-1 with TRBJ2-5; either TRBD1 or TRBD2 may supply D (5 bases each). Matching the DNA end better, TRBJ2-7 makes the J call doubtful. The germline V gene has CDR1 SGHRS and CDR2 YFSETQ. This CDR3 comprises 15 residues. The CDR3 DNA follows: TGCGCCAGCAGCCCGGACTTGGGGGACTCCTACGAGCAGTACTTC. Protein: CASSPDLGDSYEQYF.